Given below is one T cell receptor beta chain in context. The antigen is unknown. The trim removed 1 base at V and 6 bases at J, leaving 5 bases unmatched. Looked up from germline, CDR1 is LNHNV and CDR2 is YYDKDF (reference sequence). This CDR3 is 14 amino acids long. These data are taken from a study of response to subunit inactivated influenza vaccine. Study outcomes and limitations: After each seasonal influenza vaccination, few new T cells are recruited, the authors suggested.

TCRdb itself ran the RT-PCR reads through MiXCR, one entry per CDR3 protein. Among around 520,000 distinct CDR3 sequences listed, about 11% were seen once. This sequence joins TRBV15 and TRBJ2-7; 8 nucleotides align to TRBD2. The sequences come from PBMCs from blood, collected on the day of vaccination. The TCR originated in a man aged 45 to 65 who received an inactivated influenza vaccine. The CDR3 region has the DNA TGTGCCACCAGCAGAGTGACTAGCGAAGGCGAGCAGTACTTC. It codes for CATSRVTSEGEQYF.